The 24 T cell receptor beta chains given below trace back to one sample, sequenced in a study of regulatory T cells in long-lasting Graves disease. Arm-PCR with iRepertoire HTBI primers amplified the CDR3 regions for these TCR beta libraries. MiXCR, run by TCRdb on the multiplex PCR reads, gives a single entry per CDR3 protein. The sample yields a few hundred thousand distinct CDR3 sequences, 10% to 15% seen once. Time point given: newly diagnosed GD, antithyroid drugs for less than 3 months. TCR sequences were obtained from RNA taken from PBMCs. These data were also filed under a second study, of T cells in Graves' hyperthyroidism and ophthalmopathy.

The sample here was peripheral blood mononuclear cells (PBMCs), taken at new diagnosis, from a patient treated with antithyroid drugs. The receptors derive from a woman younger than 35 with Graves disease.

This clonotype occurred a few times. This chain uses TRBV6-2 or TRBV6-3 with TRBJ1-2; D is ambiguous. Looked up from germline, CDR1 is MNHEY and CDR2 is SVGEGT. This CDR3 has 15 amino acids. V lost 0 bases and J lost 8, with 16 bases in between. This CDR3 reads CASSYSTGRRLGYTF. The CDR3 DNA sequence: TGTGCCAGCAGTTACTCCACCGGCAGGAGACTGGGCTACACCTTC.

CDR3 nucleotides: TGCGCCAGCAGCCTATCCGCTATGCTACAGGGCCATGGCTACACCTTC. Its protein is CASSLSAMLQGHGYTF. The chain recombines TRBV4-1 with TRBJ1-2; possible D gene TRBD1, 6 bases. V was shortened by 4 bases and J by 6 bases, with 21 bases between the two germline ends. The CDR3 covers 16 residues. Germline CDR1 and CDR2: MGHRA and YSYEKL.

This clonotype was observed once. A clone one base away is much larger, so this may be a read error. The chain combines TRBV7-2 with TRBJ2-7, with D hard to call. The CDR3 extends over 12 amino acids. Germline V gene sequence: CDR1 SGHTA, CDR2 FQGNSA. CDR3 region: CVSSARGYEQYF. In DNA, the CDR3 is TGTGTCAGCAGCGCCCGTGGCTACGAGCAGTACTTC. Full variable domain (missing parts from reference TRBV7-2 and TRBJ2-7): GAGVSQSPSNKVTEKGKDVELRCDPISGHTALYWYRQSLGQGLEFLIYFQGNSAPDKSGLPSDRFSAERTGGSVSTLTIQRTQQEDSAVYLCVSSARGYEQYFGPGTRLTVT.

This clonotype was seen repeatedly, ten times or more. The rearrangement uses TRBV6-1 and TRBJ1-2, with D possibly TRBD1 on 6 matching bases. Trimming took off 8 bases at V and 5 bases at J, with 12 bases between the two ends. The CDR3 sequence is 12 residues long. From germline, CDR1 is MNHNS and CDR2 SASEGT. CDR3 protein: CASGGALYGYTF. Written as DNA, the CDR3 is TGTGCCAGCGGGGGGGCGCTTTATGGCTACACCTTC.

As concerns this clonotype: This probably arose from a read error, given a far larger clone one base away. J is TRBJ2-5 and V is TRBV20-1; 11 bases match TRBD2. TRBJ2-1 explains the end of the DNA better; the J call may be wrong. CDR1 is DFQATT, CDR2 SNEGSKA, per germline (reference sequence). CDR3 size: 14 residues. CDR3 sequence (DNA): TGCAGTGTTAAGAGCACTAGCGGGAGAGATGAGCAGTTCTTC. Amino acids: CSVKSTSGRDEQFF.

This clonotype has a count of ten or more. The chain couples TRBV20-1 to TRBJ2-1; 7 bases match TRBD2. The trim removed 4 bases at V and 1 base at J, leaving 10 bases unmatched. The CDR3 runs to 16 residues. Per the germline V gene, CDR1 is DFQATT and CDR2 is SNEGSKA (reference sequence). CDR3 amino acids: CSATPGRFGSYNEQFF. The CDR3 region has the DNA TGCAGTGCTACCCCCGGGAGGTTCGGTTCCTACAATGAGCAGTTCTTC.

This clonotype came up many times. CDR3 DNA sequence: TGTGCCGCTGGGGGCGATGTCTTCTACGAGCAGTACTTC. Amino acids: CAAGGDVFYEQYF. The chain is built from TRBV10-3 and TRBJ2-7, with a possible D match to TRBD1 (6 bases). CDR1 and CDR2 from the germline V gene are ENHRY and SYGVKD. This CDR3 is built from 13 residues. The V and J ends lost 11 bases and 3 bases respectively, with 17 bases between them.

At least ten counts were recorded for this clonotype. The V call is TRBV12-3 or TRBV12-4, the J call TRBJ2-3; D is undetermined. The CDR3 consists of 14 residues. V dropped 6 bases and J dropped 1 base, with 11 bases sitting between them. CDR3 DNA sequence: TGTGCCAGCAGCTTGCAGACTGGCACAGATACGCAGTATTTT. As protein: CASSLQTGTDTQYF.

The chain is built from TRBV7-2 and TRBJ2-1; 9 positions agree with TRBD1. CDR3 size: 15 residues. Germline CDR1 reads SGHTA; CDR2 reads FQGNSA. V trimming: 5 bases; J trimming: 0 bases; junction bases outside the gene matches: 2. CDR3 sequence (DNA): TGTGCCAGCAGCCAGACAGGGGGCTCCTACAATGAGCAGTTCTTC. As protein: CASSQTGGSYNEQFF.

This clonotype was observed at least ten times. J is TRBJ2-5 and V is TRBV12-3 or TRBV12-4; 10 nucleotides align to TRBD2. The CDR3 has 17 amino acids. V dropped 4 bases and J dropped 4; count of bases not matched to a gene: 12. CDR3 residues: CASSSLLAGGMIETQYF. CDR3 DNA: TGTGCCAGCAGTTCCCTTTTAGCGGGGGGTATGATAGAGACCCAGTACTTC.

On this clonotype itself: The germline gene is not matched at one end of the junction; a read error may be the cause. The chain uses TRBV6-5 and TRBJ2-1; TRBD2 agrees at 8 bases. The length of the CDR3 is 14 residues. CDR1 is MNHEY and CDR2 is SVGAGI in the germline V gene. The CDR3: CANSSHLAGNEQFF. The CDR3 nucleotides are TGTGCCAACAGTTCCCACCTAGCGGGCAATGAGCAGTTCTTC.

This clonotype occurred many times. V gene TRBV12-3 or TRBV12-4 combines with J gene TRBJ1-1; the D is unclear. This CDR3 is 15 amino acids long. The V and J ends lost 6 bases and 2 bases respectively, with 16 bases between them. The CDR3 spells CASSDLSRYNTEAFF. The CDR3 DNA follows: TGTGCCAGCAGCGACCTATCGAGATACAACACTGAAGCTTTCTTT.

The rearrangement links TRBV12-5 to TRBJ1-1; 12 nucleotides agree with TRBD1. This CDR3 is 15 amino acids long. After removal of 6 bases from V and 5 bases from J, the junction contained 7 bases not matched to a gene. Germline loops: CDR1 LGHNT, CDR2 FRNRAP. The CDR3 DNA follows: TGTGCTAGTGGCCGAGGGACAGGGGGCAAGACTGAAGCTTTCTTT. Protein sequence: CASGRGTGGKTEAFF.

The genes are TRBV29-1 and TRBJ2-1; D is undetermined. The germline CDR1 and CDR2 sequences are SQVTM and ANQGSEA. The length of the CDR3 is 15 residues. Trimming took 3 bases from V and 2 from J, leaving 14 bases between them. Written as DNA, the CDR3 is TGCAGCGTTGAGCTGGCGGTTACGACCTACAATGAGCAGTTCTTC. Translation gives CSVELAVTTYNEQFF.

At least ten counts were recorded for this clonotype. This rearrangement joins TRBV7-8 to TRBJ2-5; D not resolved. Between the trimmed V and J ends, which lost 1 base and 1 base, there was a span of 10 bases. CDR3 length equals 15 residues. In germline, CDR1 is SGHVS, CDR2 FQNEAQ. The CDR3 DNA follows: TGTGCCAGCAGCTTAGGGCCGGCTGTCCAAGAGACCCAGTACTTC. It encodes CASSLGPAVQETQYF.

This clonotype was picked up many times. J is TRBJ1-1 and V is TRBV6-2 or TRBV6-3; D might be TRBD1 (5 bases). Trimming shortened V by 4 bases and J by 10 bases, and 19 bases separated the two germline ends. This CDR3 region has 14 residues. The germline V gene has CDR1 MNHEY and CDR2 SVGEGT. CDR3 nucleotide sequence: TGTGCCAGCAGTTCACCCTCGCGTACTGGGGGAGCTTTCTTT. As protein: CASSSPSRTGGAFF.

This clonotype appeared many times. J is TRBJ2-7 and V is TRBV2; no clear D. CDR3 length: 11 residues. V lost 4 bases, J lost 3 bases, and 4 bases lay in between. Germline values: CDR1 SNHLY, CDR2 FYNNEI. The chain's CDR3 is CASSASYEQYF. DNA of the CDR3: TGTGCCAGCAGTGCAAGCTACGAGCAGTACTTC. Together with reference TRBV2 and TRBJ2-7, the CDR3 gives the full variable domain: EPEVTQTPSHQVTQMGQEVILRCVPISNHLYFYWYRQILGQKVEFLVSFYNNEISEKSEIFDDQFSVERPDGSNFTLKIRSTKLEDSAMYFCASSASYEQYFGPGTRLTVT.

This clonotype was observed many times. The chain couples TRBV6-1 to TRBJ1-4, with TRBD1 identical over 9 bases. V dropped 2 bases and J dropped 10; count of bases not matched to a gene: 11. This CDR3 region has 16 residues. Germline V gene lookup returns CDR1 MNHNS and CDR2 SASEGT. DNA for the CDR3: TGTGCCAGCAGTGAATTGCGGACAGGGGTTCTTGGAAAACTGTTTTTT. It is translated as CASSELRTGVLGKLFF.

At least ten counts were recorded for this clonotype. This CDR3 is CASSQDRVTGNQPQHF. CDR3 coding DNA: TGCGCCAGCAGCCAAGACCGGGTTACAGGTAATCAGCCCCAGCATTTT. J is TRBJ1-5 and V is TRBV4-3, with D possibly matching TRBD1 (5 bases). In germline, CDR1 is LGHNA, CDR2 YSLEER. V shed 0 bases and J shed 4 bases, with 13 bases lying between them. CDR3 length: 16 amino acids.

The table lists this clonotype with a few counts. In DNA, the CDR3 is TGTGCCAGCAGTCACAGGGACCTTAACTATGGCTACACCTTC. Protein sequence: CASSHRDLNYGYTF. The rearrangement links TRBV12-3 or TRBV12-4 to TRBJ1-2; a weak D match, TRBD1 (6 bases). The CDR3 length is 14 residues. With 5 bases removed from V and 1 base from J, the gap between germline ends came to 11 bases.

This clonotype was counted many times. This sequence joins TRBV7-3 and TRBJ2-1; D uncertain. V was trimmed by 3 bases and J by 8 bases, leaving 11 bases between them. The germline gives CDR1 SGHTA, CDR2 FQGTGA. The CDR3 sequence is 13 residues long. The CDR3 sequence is CASSFSRGDEQFF. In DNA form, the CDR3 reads TGTGCCAGCAGCTTCTCCCGTGGGGATGAGCAGTTCTTC.

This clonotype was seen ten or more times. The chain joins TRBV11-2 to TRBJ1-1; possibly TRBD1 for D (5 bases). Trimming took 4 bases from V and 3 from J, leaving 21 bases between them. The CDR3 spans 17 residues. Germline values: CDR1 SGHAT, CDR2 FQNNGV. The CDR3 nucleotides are TGTGCCAGCAGCTCGAGTCCGGGACTCACGAGGTACACTGAAGCTTTCTTT. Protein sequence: CASSSSPGLTRYTEAFF.

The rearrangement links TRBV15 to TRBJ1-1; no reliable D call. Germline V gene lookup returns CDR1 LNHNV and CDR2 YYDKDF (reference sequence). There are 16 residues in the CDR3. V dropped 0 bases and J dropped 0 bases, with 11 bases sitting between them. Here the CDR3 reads CATSRDLTSMNTEAFF. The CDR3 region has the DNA TGTGCCACCAGCAGAGATCTGACATCTATGAACACTGAAGCTTTCTTT.

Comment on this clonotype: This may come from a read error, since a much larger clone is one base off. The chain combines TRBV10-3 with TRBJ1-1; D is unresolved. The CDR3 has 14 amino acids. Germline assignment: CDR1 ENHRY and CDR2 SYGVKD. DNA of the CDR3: TGTGCCATCAGTGAGTCGGCTGGAGACACTGAAGCTTCCTTT. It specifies CAISESAGDTEASF.